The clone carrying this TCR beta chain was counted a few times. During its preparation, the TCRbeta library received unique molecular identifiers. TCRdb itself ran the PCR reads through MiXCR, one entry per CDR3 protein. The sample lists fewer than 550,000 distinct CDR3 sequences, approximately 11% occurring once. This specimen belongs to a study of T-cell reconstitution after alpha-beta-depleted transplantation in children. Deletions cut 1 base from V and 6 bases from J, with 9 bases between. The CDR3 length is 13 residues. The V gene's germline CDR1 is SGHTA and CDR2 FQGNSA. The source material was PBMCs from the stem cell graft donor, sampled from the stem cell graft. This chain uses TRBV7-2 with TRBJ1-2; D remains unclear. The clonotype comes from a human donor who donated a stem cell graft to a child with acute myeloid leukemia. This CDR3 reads CASSLVGGDGYTF. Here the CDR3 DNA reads TGTGCCAGCAGCTTAGTTGGCGGGGATGGCTACACCTTC.